Here is one T cell receptor beta chain with its context. The target antigen is unknown. Looked up from germline, CDR1 is ENHRY and CDR2 is SYGVKD. With 0 bases clipped from V and 2 bases from J, the junction kept 6 bases outside the gene matches. The CDR3 extends over 18 amino acids. The data were taken from a study of chemoradiotherapy in HPV16-positive cancers. On the study more broadly: Candidate HPV-specific clones and shared TCR motifs came from a couple of HPV16-positive patients. Study findings and constraints: HPV-responsive T-cell expansion during chemoradiotherapy was linked to improved recurrence-free survival in HPV16-positive patients. Candidate HPV-specific clones and E7-related TCR motifs grew in tumor during treatment.

The method was immunoSEQ multiplex PCR; TCRdb's version includes in-frame clones alone and lacks a portion of them. The sample includes some 25,000 clones, around 94% seen only once; the top ten take 2.7%. The biological material was taken from a patient who underwent chemoradiotherapy. The chain combines TRBV10-3 with TRBJ2-1; TRBD2 matches at 11 bases. This TCR was sampled from a human donor with HPV-associated anogenital cancer. This chain's CDR3 is CAISESDSGRATYNEQFF. The CDR3 nucleotides read TGTGCCATCAGTGAGTCAGATAGCGGGAGGGCGACCTACAATGAGCAGTTCTTC.